This T cell receptor (beta chain) was recorded in a study of cytomegalovirus exposure and HLA in healthy donors. Points from the study as a whole: In a later analysis, several top co-occurrence clusters appeared linked to parvovirus B19, influenza, CMV and Epstein-Barr virus. Altogether, 150 to 200 TCR beta chains were recorded as cytomegalovirus-associated. Within an earlier analysis, most TCR beta V segments proved productive either about 90% or about 30% of the time. Sequencing probably produced one cluster of sequence variants that were highly shared.

Of note for this clone: The antigen is not known.

The study ran its PCR with 60 Vbeta and 13 Jbeta primers. Here immunoSEQ multiplex PCR was the method, and the copy in TCRdb shows in-frame clones only, minus some. This table holds 100,000 to 140,000 clones, about 80% found once. This CDR3 is 16 amino acids long. CDR1 SQVTM and CDR2 ANQGSEA come from the germline V gene. With V trimmed by 6 bases and J by 1 base, 12 bases remained unmatched. This TCR came from a man younger than 40 in good health and CMV-seronegative. The J gene is TRBJ2-5, the V gene TRBV29-1; TRBD1 aligns across 9 bases. The sequencing sample was made of PBMCs. The CDR3: CSVAGTGSGVQETQYF. The CDR3 nucleotides are TGCAGCGTCGCCGGGACAGGGAGCGGGGTCCAAGAGACCCAGTACTTC.